This TCR beta chain is from a study of blood T cells in healthy people across ages. Then a second PCR, running roughly 6 to 11 cycles, was carried out with a sample-barcoded 5' primer and a J-beta primer mix. Every molecule of cDNA carried a tag from a template-switch adaptor with 12 random nucleotides. MiXCR, applied by TCRdb to the 5' RACE reads, yields one record per CDR3 protein. This sample has 1,500,000 or so distinct CDR3 sequences, with around 59% found just once. Germline V gene data show CDR1 as GTSNPN and CDR2 as SVGIG (reference sequence). The CDR3 sequence is 12 residues long. Trimming took off 4 bases at V and 2 bases at J, with 9 bases between the two ends.

Sequencing used blood. The clonotype was recovered from a man aged 18 to 35 in good health. The chain recombines TRBV30 with TRBJ2-7; D gene uncertain. CDR3 sequence (DNA): TGTGCCTGGAAGCACACTACCTACGAGCAGTACTTC. It specifies CAWKHTTYEQYF.